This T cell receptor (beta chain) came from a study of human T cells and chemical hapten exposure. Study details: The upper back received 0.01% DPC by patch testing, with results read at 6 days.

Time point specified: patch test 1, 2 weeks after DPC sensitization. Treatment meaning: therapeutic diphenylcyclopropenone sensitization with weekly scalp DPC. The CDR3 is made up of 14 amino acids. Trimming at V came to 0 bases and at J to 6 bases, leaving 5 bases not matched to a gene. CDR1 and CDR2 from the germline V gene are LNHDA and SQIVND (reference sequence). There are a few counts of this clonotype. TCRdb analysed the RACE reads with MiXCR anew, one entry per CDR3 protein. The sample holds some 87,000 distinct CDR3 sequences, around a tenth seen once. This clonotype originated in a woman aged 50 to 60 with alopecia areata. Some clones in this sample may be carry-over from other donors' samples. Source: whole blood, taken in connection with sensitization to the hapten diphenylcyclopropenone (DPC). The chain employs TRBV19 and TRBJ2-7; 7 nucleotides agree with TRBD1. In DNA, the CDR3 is TGTGCCAGTAGTATAGAAATGACAGGGCCCGAGCAGTACTTC. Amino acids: CASSIEMTGPEQYF.